These 5 T cell receptor beta chains were all obtained from the same sample, sequenced in a study of T cell repertoires in cytomegalovirus infection. TCRdb re-called the reads through MiXCR, storing one row per CDR3 protein. The sample shows some 180,000 distinct CDR3 sequences, approximately 18% of them seen only once. The sample consisted of CD8+ T cells from PBMCs. These receptors all come from a human donor in good health (CMV status not recorded). Some clones in this sample may be carry-over from other donors' samples.

This clonotype occurred a few times. The rearrangement uses TRBV12-3 or TRBV12-4 and TRBJ1-2, with D maybe TRBD1 (6 bases). This CDR3 has 13 amino acids. Trimming took 8 bases from V and 3 from J, leaving 13 bases between them. The CDR3 bases are TGTGCCAGCGGATGGACAGCGCACTATGGCTACACCTTC. Protein product: CASGWTAHYGYTF.

This clonotype has a count of ten or more. V usage is TRBV7-2 and J usage is TRBJ2-3; the D gene is possibly TRBD2 (5 bases). CDR1 is SGHTA, CDR2 FQGNSA, per germline. Between the trimmed V and J ends, which lost 6 bases and 5 bases, there was a span of 24 bases. This CDR3 contains 17 residues. The CDR3, as DNA: TGTGCCAGCAGGTCTACACCGGAAAATTGGAGGAGAGATACGCAGTATTTT. It encodes CASRSTPENWRRDTQYF.

The CDR3 reads CASRGRVAGELFF. The CDR3 DNA reads as TGTGCCAGCAGGGGAAGGGTAGCCGGGGAGCTGTTTTTT. The chain recombines TRBV27 with TRBJ2-2, with no clear D. The CDR3 has 13 residues. Looked up from germline, CDR1 is MNHEY and CDR2 is SMNVEV (reference sequence). Trimming cost V 6 bases and J 6 bases, with 11 bases left between them.

This clonotype has more than one count but fewer than ten. The rearrangement joins TRBV20-1 to TRBJ2-1, with D perhaps assigned TRBD1 or TRBD2 (5 bases each). V was clipped by 6 bases and J by 5 bases, with 17 bases between them. CDR1 is DFQATT, CDR2 SNEGSKA, per germline (reference sequence). The CDR3 sequence is 14 residues long. Here the CDR3 reads CSAEGSGGNNEQFF. The CDR3 DNA is TGCAGTGCCGAGGGTAGTGGGGGAAACAATGAGCAGTTCTTC.

The chain joins TRBV7-3 to TRBJ1-1, with D possibly matching TRBD1 (6 bases). V shed 1 base and J shed 5 bases, with 14 bases lying between them. CDR3 length: 15 amino acids. Germline V gives CDR1 SGHTA, CDR2 FQGTGA. This chain's CDR3 is CASSLMGAVGTEAFF. CDR3 in DNA: TGTGCCAGCAGCTTAATGGGGGCGGTGGGAACTGAAGCTTTCTTT.